One T cell receptor beta chain is described in this entry. The CDR3 has 15 residues. The V gene end was trimmed by 1 base and the J gene end by 10 bases; junction bases not matched to a gene: 6. CDR1 is SEHNR and CDR2 is FQNEAQ in the germline V gene (reference sequence). The source of the sample is a study of T cells after yellow fever vaccination. TCRdb re-analysed the 5' RACE reads in MiXCR, keeping a single row per CDR3 protein. The sample records 150,000 to 200,000 distinct CDR3 sequences, 11% being singletons. The sequencing here drew on CD8+ T cells sorted from PBMCs, taken 15 days after the yellow fever booster vaccination. The source of this sequence is a man younger than 30 who received the YFV17D yellow fever vaccine. This chain links TRBV7-9 with TRBJ2-1; 11 nucleotides line up with TRBD2. In DNA form, the CDR3 reads TGTGCCAGCAGCTTAGTGCTAGCGGGGGGACAGGAGCAGTTCTTC. It encodes CASSLVLAGGQEQFF.